A single T cell receptor beta chain is shown here with its context. Method: immunoSEQ multiplex PCR; TCRdb's copy keeps in-frame clones and lacks some. The table has roughly 64,000 clones, over 65% seen once. The record originates from a study of OX40 agonist ivuxolimab in advanced cancers. As for the study in general: The patients received ivuxolimab by intravenous route every 2 weeks at 0.01 to 10 mg/kg. The mean age was roughly 60 years, ranging from about 23 to 79, with around four fifths of participants male. Among those treated, three patients had partial responses, one with hepatocellular carcinoma and two with cutaneous melanoma.

Trimming cost V 5 bases and J 4 bases, with 11 bases left between them. This CDR3 has 13 residues. The germline CDR1 and CDR2 sequences are MGHRA and YSYEKL. Sequencing used CD4+ or CD8+ T cells sorted from blood, obtained in a trial of the OX40 agonist ivuxolimab. The chain links TRBV4-1 to TRBJ2-5; D not resolved. The source is an adult with an advanced solid tumor such as melanoma, head and neck, liver or kidney cancer. The CDR3 DNA is TGCGCCAGCAGCGGATCGATAGTAGAGACCCAGTACTTC. Translated, it gives CASSGSIVETQYF.